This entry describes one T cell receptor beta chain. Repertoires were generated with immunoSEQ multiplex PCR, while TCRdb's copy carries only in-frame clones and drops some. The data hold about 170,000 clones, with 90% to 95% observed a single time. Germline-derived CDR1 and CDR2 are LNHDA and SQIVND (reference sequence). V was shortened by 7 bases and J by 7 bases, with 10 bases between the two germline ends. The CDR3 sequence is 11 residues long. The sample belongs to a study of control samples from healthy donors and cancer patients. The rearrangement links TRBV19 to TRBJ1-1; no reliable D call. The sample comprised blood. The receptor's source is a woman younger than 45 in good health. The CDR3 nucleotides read TGTGCCAGTATTATGTTGGGTGAAGCTTTCTTT. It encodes CASIMLGEAFF.